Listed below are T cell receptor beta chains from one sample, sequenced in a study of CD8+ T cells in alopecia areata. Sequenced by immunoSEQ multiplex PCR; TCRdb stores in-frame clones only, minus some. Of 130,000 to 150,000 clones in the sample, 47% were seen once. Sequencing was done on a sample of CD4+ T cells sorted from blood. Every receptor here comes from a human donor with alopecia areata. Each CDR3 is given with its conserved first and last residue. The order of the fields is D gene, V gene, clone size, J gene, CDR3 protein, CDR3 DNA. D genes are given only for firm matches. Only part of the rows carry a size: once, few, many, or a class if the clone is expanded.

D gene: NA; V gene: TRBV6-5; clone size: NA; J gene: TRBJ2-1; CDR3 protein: CASRNTGNPYNEQFF; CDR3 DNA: TGTGCCAGCAGGAACACAGGGAATCCCTACAATGAGCAGTTCTTC
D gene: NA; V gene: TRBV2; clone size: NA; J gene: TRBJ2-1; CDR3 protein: CASSDRGTYNEQFF; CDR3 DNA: TGTGCCAGCAGTGATCGGGGCACCTACAATGAGCAGTTCTTC
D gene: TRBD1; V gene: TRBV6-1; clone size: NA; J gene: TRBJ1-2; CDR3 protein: CATRDRGRGGYGYTF; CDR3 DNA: TGTGCCACCCGGGACAGGGGGCGCGGGGGCTATGGCTACACCTTC
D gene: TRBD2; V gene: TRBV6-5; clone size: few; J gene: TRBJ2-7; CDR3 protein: CASSYGGRLEEQYF; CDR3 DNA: TGTGCCAGCAGTTACGGCGGGAGACTAGAAGAGCAGTACTTC
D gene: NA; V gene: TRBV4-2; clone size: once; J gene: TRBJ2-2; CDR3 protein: CASSQDLREFDTGELFF; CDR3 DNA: TGTGCCAGCAGCCAAGATTTGAGGGAGTTCGACACCGGGGAGCTGTTTTTT
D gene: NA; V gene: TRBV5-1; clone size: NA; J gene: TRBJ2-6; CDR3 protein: CASSFGDKIAGANVLTF; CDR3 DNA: TGCGCCAGCAGCTTTGGGGACAAGATCGCCGGGGCCAACGTCCTGACTTTC
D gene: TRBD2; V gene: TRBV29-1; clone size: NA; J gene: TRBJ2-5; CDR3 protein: CSVEDFGGRAWGETQYF; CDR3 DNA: TGCAGCGTTGAAGACTTTGGCGGGAGGGCCTGGGGAGAGACCCAGTACTTC
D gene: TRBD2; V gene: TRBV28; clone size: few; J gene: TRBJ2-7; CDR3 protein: CASSLGGRGYEQYF; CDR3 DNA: TGTGCCAGCAGTTTGGGGGGGAGAGGGTACGAGCAGTACTTC
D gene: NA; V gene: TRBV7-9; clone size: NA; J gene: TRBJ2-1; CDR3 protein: CASSLVVQTSYNEQFF; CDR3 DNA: TGTGCCAGCAGCTTAGTGGTCCAGACGTCCTACAATGAGCAGTTCTTC
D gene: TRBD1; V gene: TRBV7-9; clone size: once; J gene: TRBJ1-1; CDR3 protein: CASSLGDRLAFF; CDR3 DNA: TGTGCCAGCAGCTTAGGGGACAGGCTGGCTTTCTTT
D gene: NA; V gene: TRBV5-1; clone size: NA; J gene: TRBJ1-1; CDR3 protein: CASSLQENTEAFF; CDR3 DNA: TGCGCCAGCAGCCTACAGGAGAACACTGAAGCTTTCTTT
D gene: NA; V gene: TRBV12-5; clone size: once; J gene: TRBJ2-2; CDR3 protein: CASGPGTGTSNTGELFF; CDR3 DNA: TGTGCTAGTGGTCCTGGGACGGGGACAAGTAACACCGGGGAGCTGTTTTTT
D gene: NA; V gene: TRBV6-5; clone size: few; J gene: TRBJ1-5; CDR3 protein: CASSYRRTYQPQHF; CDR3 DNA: TGTGCCAGCAGTTACCGCCGGACATATCAGCCCCAGCATTTT
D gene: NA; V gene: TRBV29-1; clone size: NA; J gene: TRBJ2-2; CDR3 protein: CSARQFANTGELFF; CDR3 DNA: TGCAGCGCACGACAGTTCGCGAACACCGGGGAGCTGTTTTTT
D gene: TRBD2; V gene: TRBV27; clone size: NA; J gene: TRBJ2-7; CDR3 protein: CASSSFVLAGASYEQYF; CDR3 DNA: TGTGCCAGCAGTTCGTTTGTCTTAGCGGGAGCTTCCTACGAGCAGTACTTC
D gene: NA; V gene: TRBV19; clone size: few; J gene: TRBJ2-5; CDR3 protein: CASRNVLGIQETQYF; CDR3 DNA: TGTGCCAGTAGGAACGTACTTGGGATCCAAGAGACCCAGTACTTC
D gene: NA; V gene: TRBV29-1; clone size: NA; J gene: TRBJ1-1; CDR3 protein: CSGKGDHTEAFF; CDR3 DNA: TGCAGCGGGAAGGGGGATCACACTGAAGCTTTCTTT
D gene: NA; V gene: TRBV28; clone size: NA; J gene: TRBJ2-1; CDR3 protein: CASSFPPRDEQFF; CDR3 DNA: TGTGCCAGCAGTTTCCCCCCTAGGGACGAGCAGTTCTTC
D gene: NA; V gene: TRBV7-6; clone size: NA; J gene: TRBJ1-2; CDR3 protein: CASSQHQGSGYTF; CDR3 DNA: TGTGCCAGCAGCCAGCATCAGGGGTCTGGCTACACCTTC
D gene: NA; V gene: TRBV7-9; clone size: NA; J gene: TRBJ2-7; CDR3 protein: CASSPGDEQYF; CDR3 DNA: TGTGCCAGCAGCCCTGGGGACGAGCAGTACTTC
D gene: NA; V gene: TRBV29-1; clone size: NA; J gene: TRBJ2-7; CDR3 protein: CSVAVRDYEQYF; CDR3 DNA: TGCAGCGTTGCGGTCAGAGACTACGAGCAGTACTTC
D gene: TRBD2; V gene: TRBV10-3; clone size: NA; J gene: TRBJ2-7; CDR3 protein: CAISSGSGSYEQYF; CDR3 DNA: TGTGCCATCAGTAGCGGGAGCGGCTCCTACGAGCAGTACTTC
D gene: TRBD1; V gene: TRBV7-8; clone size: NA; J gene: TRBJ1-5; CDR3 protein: CASSLRSGQGVSPQHF; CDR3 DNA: TGTGCCAGCAGCTTGCGATCGGGACAGGGGGTGTCGCCCCAGCATTTT
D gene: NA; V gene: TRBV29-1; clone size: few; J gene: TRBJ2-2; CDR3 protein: CSVARGTGELFF; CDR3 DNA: TGCAGCGTTGCTAGGGGGACCGGGGAGCTGTTTTTT
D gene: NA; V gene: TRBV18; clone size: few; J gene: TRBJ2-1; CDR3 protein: CASSPNNEQFF; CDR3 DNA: TGTGCCAGCTCACCAAACAATGAGCAGTTCTTC
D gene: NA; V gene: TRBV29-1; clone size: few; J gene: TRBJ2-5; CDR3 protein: CSVTPWEAGGPLETQYF; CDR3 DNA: TGCAGCGTTACCCCTTGGGAGGCAGGAGGGCCTCTGGAGACCCAGTACTTC
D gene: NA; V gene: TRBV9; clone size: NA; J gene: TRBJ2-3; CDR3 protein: CASSAQGYGLTDTQYF; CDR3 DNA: TGTGCCAGCAGCGCGCAGGGGTATGGCTTGACAGATACGCAGTATTTT
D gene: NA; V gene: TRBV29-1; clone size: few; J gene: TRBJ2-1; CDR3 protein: CSVEGILERGTGPNEQFF; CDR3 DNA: TGCAGCGTTGAAGGAATTCTAGAAAGGGGAACAGGGCCTAATGAGCAGTTCTTC
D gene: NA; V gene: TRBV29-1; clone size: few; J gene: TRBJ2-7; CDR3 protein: CSVGGLGESYEQYF; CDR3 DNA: TGCAGCGTCGGAGGGCTAGGGGAGAGCTACGAGCAGTACTTC